These 16 T cell receptor beta chains were sequenced from one sample in a study of T-cell reconstitution after alpha-beta-depleted transplantation in children (dated by TCRdb to about 2016). Library creation used PCR. For sequencing, an Illumina HiSeq 2500 was employed. Molecular barcoding was employed in the preparation of TCR libraries, with unique molecular identifiers being used to normalize TCRbeta repertoire quantification. TCRdb's own reprocessing of the public reads used fastp at Q25 and MiXCR and kept productive beta chains. CDR3 protein sequences are deduplicated, and each keeps its most common genes and DNA. This sample has some 830,000 distinct CDR3 sequences in its table, and approximately 15% of those were observed once. The top ten constitute under 6% of the sample. In light of the paper, this sample's treatment or condition label describes: allogeneic hematopoietic cell transplantation with graft depleted of TCRalphabeta T cells and CD19 B cells.

The sample consisted of PBMCs, mostly from graft donor cells, taken 360 days after TCRalphabeta/CD19-depleted stem cell transplant. The receptors derive from a male patient between 5 and 17 years old who had a stem cell transplant for acute lymphoblastic leukemia, so the T cells may come from the graft donor.

The chain carries TRBV12-3 or TRBV12-4 and TRBJ2-3, with D possibly being TRBD2 (5 bases). This CDR3 is 12 amino acids long. Trimming took off 3 bases at V and 12 bases at J, with 13 bases between the two ends. The CDR3 DNA is TGTGCCAGCAGTTTGGACTTCTCCAGCCAGTATTTT. Encoded protein: CASSLDFSSQYF.

The chain is built from TRBV29-1 and TRBJ2-7, with D perhaps matching TRBD1 (6 bases). Trimming took off 4 bases at V and 2 bases at J, with 15 bases between the two ends. Germline-derived CDR1 and CDR2 are SQVTM and ANQGSEA. This CDR3 comprises 14 residues. CDR3 nucleotide sequence: TGCAGCGTTGTATTTCGGGACACCACCTACGAGCAGTACTTC. Translated: CSVVFRDTTYEQYF.

This chain connects TRBV6-5 to TRBJ2-5, with 11 bases matching TRBD1. Germline V gene lookup returns CDR1 MNHEY and CDR2 SVGAGI. With V trimmed by 2 bases and J by 4 bases, 12 bases remained unmatched. The CDR3 has 18 amino acids. The CDR3 bases are TGTGCCAGCAGTTACCCAAATTTAGGACAGGGGGCGGGAGAGACCCAGTACTTC. Its translation: CASSYPNLGQGAGETQYF.

This clonotype was counted a single time. A much larger clonotype is one base distant, so this may be a read error. The chain uses TRBV28 and TRBJ2-7; D may be TRBD1 or TRBD2 (5 bases each). Germline V gene lookup returns CDR1 MDHEN and CDR2 SYDVKM. The CDR3 extends over 16 amino acids. The CDR3 protein is CASSWDQTLGPYEQCF. The CDR3 nucleotides are TGTGCCAGCAGTTGGGACCAAACCCTAGGGCCCTACGAGCAGTGCTTC.

The gene calls are TRBV20-1 and TRBJ1-5; D unresolved. The CDR3 is made up of 14 amino acids. Germline CDR1 is DFQATT and CDR2 is SNEGSKA (reference sequence). The V end lost 1 base, the J end lost 1 base, and 8 bases lay between the germline ends. CDR3 protein: CSARGGVSNQPQHF. CDR3 DNA sequence: TGCAGTGCTAGAGGGGGTGTGAGCAATCAGCCCCAGCATTTT.

V and J are TRBV9 and TRBJ2-1; D is perhaps TRBD1 or TRBD2 (5 bases each). V lost 0 bases, J lost 9 bases, and 16 bases lay in between. Per germline, CDR1 SGDLS and CDR2 YYNGEE. CDR3 size: 15 residues. The CDR3 DNA follows: TGTGCCAGCAGCGTAGGTGGGACCATAGCAGGTGAGCAGTTCTTC. It encodes CASSVGGTIAGEQFF.

The chain has TRBV6-1 and TRBJ1-2, with a weak D call TRBD1 (6 bases). This CDR3 contains 14 residues. V gave up 7 bases and J gave up 2 bases, with 14 bases separating them. The germline V gene has CDR1 MNHNS and CDR2 SASEGT. The CDR3 sequence: CASTRQQGNYGYTF. The CDR3 DNA reads as TGTGCCAGCACACGGCAGCAGGGGAACTATGGCTACACCTTC.

J is TRBJ2-3 and V is TRBV2, with D possibly matching TRBD1 (5 bases). V was shortened by 5 bases and J by 2 bases, with 20 bases between the two germline ends. The CDR3 has 17 residues. CDR1 and CDR2 (germline): SNHLY, FYNNEI. In DNA form, the CDR3 reads TGTGCCAGCAGTATAACAGGCGGCAGGGTTAACACAGATACGCAGTATTTT. Translated: CASSITGGRVNTDTQYF.

This clonotype has a handful of counts. V gene TRBV27 combines with J gene TRBJ2-1; a weak D match, TRBD2 (6 bases). V lost 2 bases, J lost 4 bases, and 18 bases lay in between. CDR3 length equals 17 residues. Germline CDR1 MNHEY, CDR2 SMNVEV (reference sequence). CDR3 region: CASSLTKVSGEYNEQFF. CDR3 DNA sequence: TGTGCCAGCAGTTTAACCAAGGTTAGCGGAGAATACAATGAGCAGTTCTTC.

The V gene is TRBV27, the J gene TRBJ2-7; perhaps D is TRBD1 or TRBD2 (6 bases each). The CDR3 runs 14 residues. Between the trimmed V and J ends, which lost 6 bases and 2 bases, there was a span of 14 bases. CDR1 MNHEY and CDR2 SMNVEV come from the germline V gene (reference sequence). Here the CDR3 DNA reads TGTGCCAGCAGCTGGGGGGCCTTTACCTACGAGCAGTACTTC. Translated: CASSWGAFTYEQYF.

This clonotype has a count of ten or more. J is TRBJ2-1 and V is TRBV9; 10 bases agree with TRBD2. The germline V gene has CDR1 SGDLS and CDR2 YYNGEE. This CDR3 comprises 16 residues. The J segment lost 7 bases and the V segment lost 0 bases, leaving 7 bases of the junction unmatched. The CDR3 DNA sequence: TGTGCCAGCAGCGTAGAAATAGCGGGAGGAGGGAATGAGCAGTTCTTC. Protein sequence: CASSVEIAGGGNEQFF.

This clonotype occurred many times. The chain recombines TRBV12-3 or TRBV12-4 with TRBJ2-5; D ambiguous. Trimming took 5 bases from V and 5 from J, leaving 9 bases between them. This CDR3 is 12 amino acids long. This chain's CDR3 is CASSPDGETQYF. DNA for the CDR3: TGTGCCAGCAGTCCCGACGGGGAGACCCAGTACTTC.

The chain joins TRBV27 to TRBJ2-2; D possibly corresponds to TRBD2 (6 bases). Germline CDR1 is MNHEY and CDR2 is SMNVEV (reference sequence). The CDR3 has 19 residues. V was shortened by 5 bases and J by 0 bases, with 22 bases between the two germline ends. CDR3 DNA: TGTGCCAGCAGTACCGGGCCGCTACTAGGGGAGGCGAACACCGGGGAGCTGTTTTTT. This encodes CASSTGPLLGEANTGELFF.

This rearrangement joins TRBV11-2 to TRBJ1-1; D might be TRBD1 (5 bases). The CDR3 runs to 16 residues. Trimming left V 1 base short and J 1 base short, with 13 bases between. The germline CDR1 and CDR2 sequences are SGHAT and FQNNGV. Here the CDR3 reads CASSLGLRDRNTEAFF. Here the CDR3 DNA reads TGTGCCAGCAGCTTAGGACTCCGGGACCGGAACACTGAAGCTTTCTTT.

The chain uses TRBV7-6 and TRBJ2-1, with TRBD2 matching over 8 bases. The germline gives CDR1 SGHVS, CDR2 FNYEAQ. The CDR3 spans 17 residues. V shed 5 bases, J shed 6 bases, and the junction held 15 bases outside the gene matches. CDR3 residues: CASSRERERQFRNEQFF. In DNA form, the CDR3 reads TGTGCCAGCAGCCGGGAGCGGGAGAGGCAATTTCGCAATGAGCAGTTCTTC.

Concerning this clonotype: One end of the junction does not line up with germline, which may come from a read error. V usage is TRBV7-3 and J usage is TRBJ2-6, with D unclear. Germline assignment: CDR1 SGHTA and CDR2 FQGTGA. This CDR3 is built from 14 residues. CDR3 amino acids: CAGSLISGANVLTF. The CDR3 bases are TGTGCCGGCAGCTTAATCTCTGGGGCCAACGTCCTGACTTTC.